This T cell receptor beta chain was captured in a study of shared T cell receptors in the human thymus. Germline CDR1 is MNHEY and CDR2 is SVGAGI. There are 16 residues in the CDR3. The V end lost 0 bases, the J end lost 0 bases, and 10 bases lay between the germline ends. Assay used: immunoSEQ multiplex PCR; TCRdb lists only in-frame clones, some missing. The sample contains about 660,000 clones, roughly 90% of which appear only once. The same data also went into a second study, on human thymus T cells. That work contributes: Donor material was obtained from healthy Finnish infants undergoing corrective surgery for congenital heart defects. Corrective heart surgery yielded resections, and these provided the thymus tissue. Thymic and blood repertoires seemed to show skewed V and J gene use. Thymic TCR repertoires of unrelated people reportedly overlapped highly.

Sequences were obtained from thymocytes. The receptor was isolated from a boy in the first two years of life with a congenital heart defect. The gene calls are TRBV6-5 and TRBJ2-3; D is unresolved. The CDR3 region has the DNA TGTGCCAGCAGTTACTCGAGTGCGCATAGCACAGATACGCAGTATTTT. Protein: CASSYSSAHSTDTQYF.